This T cell receptor (beta chain) originates from a study of neoadjuvant anti-PD-1 for oral cavity cancer (dated by TCRdb to 2020 to 2023). About the investigation overall: Three to four biweekly doses of nivolumab at 3 mg/kg were mostly administered to patients before curative-intent surgical resection. A 33% response rate was observed in the parent correlative cohort, in which more than 9 patients were included. Patients who did not progress were given a fourth nivolumab dose at about day 43 and had definitive surgical resection on days 50-56. Responders were defined as patients with complete response, partial response or stable disease by RECIST 1.1; non-responders were defined as patients with progression.

For deep sequencing, each PBMC sample was run in six replicates, with libraries mostly built from roughly 460 ng of input genomic DNA. Following the manufacturer's instructions, the team built TCRbeta libraries using the immunoSEQ hsTCRbeta kit. Sequencing of the completed libraries took place using an Illumina NovaSeq 6000 S4 flow cell after they had been pooled to about 3.2 nM. The published analysis was carried out like this. Raw data preprocessing and quality control were performed with the immunoSEQ Analyzer. The analysis was restricted to productive rearrangements, with each unique CDR3 amino acid sequence defining a clonotype. Repertoire clonality was estimated as the Gini-Simpson index, which was calculated using the R package tcR. Student's t test was used to compare Gini indices, while Pearson correlation assessed associations with tumor size change. TCRdb took over this immuneACCESS table, retaining in-frame rearrangements with V and J assigned. Such tables are incomplete; in checked studies, under half of the missing clones stem from an unresolved V gene, and the remainder is unexplained. V and J calls and clone size are copied from that table; D and trimming were computed from the DNA. The sample contains 5,500 to 8,000 clones, roughly 74% of them found a single time. The ten largest clonotypes hold around 2.9% of the sample.

With respect to this clone: Its antigen remains unidentified. No base-level quality is on record; no much larger clone is a single base apart.

Overall study results and their limits: After neoadjuvant nivolumab, T cell clonality (Gini index) in PBMCs was significantly higher in non-responders than in responders. TCR analyses included only three patients per response group, and the authors called for larger cohorts for validation. Higher pretreatment blood Treg/Th17 ratios correlated with both higher pretreatment blood TCRbeta clonality and lower post-treatment tumor TCRbeta clonality.

Interpreted using the paper, the time point label stands for: before neoadjuvant nivolumab. Patients were newly diagnosed with stage II-IVA oral cavity squamous cell carcinoma and had received no prior systemic or radiation treatment. The cohort was made up of patients with locally advanced, HPV-negative oral cavity squamous cell carcinoma. No culture maintenance or expansion was done, as the peripheral blood mononuclear cells went straight to analysis. Samples were obtained from a longitudinal correlative study of a single-arm phase II trial of neoadjuvant nivolumab in oral cavity squamous cell carcinoma. Subject-matched pre- and post-treatment PBMCs and tumors from three responders and three non-responders underwent genomic DNA-based TCRbeta sequencing. Peripheral blood mononuclear cells were collected before nivolumab treatment and were collected again after treatment, at the time of surgery. Genomic DNA was isolated from PBMCs using the Maxwell RSC DNA from Cells kit.

Including cysteine and phenylalanine, the CDR3 has 14 amino acids. Only the CDR3 portion is preserved as DNA: 42 bases, with reading frame beginning at the first base. The germline V gene (reference sequence) specifies SGHNT as CDR1 and YYREEE as CDR2. The trim is 0 bases for V and 4 bases for J, with a gap of 7 bases between the germline ends. This clonotype originated in a person between 40 and 85 years old with oral cavity squamous cell carcinoma. The chain is encoded by TRBV5-4 joined to TRBJ2-2, with the D gene too uncertain to name. The input for sequencing was PBMCs, taken before nivolumab (anti-PD-1) treatment. The bases are TGTGCCAGCAGCTTGGGGTCTAGCACCGGGGAGCTGTTTTTT. Translated, it reads CASSLGSSTGELFF.